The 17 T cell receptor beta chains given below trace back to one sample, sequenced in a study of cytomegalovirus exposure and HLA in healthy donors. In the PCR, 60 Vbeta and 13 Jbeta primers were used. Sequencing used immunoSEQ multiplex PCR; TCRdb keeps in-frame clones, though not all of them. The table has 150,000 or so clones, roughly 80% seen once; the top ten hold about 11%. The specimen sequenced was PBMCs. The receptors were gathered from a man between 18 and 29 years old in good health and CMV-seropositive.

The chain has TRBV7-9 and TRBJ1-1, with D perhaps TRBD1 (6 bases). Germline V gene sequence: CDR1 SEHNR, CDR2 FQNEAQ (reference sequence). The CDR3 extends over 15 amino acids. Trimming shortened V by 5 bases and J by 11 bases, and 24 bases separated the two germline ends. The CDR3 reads CASSSADSSFLAAFF. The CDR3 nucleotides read TGTGCCAGCAGCAGCGCGGACAGCTCATTTCTGGCGGCTTTCTTT.

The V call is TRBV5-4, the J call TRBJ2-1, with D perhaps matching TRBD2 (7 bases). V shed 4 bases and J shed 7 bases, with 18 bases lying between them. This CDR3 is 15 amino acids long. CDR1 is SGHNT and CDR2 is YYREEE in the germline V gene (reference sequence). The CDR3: CASSTGGGGPNEQFF. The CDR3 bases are TGTGCCAGCAGCACCGGTGGGGGGGGGCCTAATGAGCAGTTCTTC.

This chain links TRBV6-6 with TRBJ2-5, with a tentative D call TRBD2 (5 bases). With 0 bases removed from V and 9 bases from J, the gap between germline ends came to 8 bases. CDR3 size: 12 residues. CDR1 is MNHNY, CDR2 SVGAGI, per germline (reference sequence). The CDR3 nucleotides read TGTGCCAGCAGTTACTCGAACGGGGCCCAGTACTTC. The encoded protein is CASSYSNGAQYF.

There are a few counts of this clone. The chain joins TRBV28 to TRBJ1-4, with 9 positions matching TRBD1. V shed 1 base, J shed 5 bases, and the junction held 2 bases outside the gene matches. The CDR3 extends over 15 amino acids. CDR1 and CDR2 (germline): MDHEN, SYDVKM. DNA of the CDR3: TGTGCCAGCAGTTTATATGGGACAGGGAATGAAAAACTGTTTTTT. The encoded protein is CASSLYGTGNEKLFF. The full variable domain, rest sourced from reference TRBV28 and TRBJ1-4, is DVKVTQSSRYLVKRTGEKVFLECVQDMDHENMFWYRQDPGLGLRLIYFSYDVKMKEKGDIPEGYSVSREKKERFSLILESASTNQTSMYLCASSLYGTGNEKLFFGSGTQLSVL.

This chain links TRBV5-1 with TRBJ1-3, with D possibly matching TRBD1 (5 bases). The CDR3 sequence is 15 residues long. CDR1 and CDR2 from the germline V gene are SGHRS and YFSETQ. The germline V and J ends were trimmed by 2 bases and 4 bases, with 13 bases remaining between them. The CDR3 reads CASSFESGAGNTIYF. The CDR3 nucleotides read TGCGCCAGCAGCTTCGAGTCTGGGGCAGGAAACACCATATATTTT. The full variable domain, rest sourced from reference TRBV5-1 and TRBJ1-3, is KAGVTQTPRYLIKTRGQQVTLSCSPISGHRSVSWYQQTPGQGLQFLFEYFSETQRNKGNFPGRFSGRQFSNSRSEMNVSTLELGDSALYLCASSFESGAGNTIYFGEGSWLTVV.

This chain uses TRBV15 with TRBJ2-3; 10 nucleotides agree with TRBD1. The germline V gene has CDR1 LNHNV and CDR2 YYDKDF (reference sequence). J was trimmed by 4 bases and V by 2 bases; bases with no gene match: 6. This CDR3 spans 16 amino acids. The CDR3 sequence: CATSRPSDRGADTQYF. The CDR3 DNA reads TGTGCCACCAGCAGACCTTCGGACAGGGGGGCAGATACGCAGTATTTT.

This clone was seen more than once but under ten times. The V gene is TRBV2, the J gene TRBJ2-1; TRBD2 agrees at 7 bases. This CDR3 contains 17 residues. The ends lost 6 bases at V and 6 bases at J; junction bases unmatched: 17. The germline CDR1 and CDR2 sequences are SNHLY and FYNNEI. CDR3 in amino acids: CASSVAPLAIVANEQFF. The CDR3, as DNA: TGTGCCAGCAGCGTAGCCCCACTAGCGATAGTAGCCAATGAGCAGTTCTTC.

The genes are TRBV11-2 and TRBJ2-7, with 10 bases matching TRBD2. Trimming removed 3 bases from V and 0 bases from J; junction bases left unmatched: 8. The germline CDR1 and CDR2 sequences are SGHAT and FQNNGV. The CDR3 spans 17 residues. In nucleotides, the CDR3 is TGTGCCAGCAGCTTTTCTAGCGGGAGTACCAGCTCCTACGAGCAGTACTTC. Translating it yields CASSFSSGSTSSYEQYF.

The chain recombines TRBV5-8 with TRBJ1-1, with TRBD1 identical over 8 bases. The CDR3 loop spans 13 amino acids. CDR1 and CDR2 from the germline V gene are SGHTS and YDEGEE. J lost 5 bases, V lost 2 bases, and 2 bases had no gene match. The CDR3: CASSFTGGTEAFF. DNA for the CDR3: TGTGCCAGCAGCTTCACAGGGGGGACTGAAGCTTTCTTT.

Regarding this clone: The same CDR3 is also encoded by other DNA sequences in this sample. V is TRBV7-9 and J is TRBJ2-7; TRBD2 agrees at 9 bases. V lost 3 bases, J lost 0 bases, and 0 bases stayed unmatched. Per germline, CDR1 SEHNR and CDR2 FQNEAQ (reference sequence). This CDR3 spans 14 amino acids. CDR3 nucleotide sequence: TGTGCCAGCAGCTTGACTAGCGGCTCCTACGAGCAGTACTTC. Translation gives CASSLTSGSYEQYF.

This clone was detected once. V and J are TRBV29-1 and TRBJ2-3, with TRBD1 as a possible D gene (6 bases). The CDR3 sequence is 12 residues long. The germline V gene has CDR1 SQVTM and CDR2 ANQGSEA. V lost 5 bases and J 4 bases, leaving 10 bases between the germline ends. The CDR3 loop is CSVMGAADTQYF. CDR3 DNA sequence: TGCAGCGTTATGGGGGCCGCAGATACGCAGTATTTT.

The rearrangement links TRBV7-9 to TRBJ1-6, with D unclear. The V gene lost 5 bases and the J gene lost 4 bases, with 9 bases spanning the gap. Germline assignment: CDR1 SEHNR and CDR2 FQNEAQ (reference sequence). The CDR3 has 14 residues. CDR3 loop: CASSIDRYNSPLHF. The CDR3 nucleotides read TGTGCCAGCAGCATAGACCGGTATAATTCACCCCTCCACTTT. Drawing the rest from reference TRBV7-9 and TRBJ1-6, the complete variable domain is DTGVSQNPRHKITKRGQNVTFRCDPISEHNRLYWYRQTLGQGPEFLTYFQNEAQLEKSRLLSDRFSAERPKGSFSTLEIQRTEQGDSAMYLCASSIDRYNSPLHFGNGTRLTVT.

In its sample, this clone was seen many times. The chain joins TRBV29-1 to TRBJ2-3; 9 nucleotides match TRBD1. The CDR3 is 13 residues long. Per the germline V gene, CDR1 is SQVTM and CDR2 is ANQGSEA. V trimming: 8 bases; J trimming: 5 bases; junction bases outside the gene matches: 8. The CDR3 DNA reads TGCAGCACCCCCGGGACAGGGATAGATACGCAGTATTTT. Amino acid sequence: CSTPGTGIDTQYF.

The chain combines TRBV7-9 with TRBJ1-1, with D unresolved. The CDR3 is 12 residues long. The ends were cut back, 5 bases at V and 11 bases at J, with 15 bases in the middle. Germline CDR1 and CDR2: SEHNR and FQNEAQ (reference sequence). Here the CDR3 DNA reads TGTGCCAGCAGCCACCCGCGGGCCTCTGCTTTCTTT. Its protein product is CASSHPRASAFF. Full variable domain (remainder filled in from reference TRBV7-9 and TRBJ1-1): DTGVSQNPRHKITKRGQNVTFRCDPISEHNRLYWYRQTLGQGPEFLTYFQNEAQLEKSRLLSDRFSAERPKGSFSTLEIQRTEQGDSAMYLCASSHPRASAFFGQGTRLTVV.

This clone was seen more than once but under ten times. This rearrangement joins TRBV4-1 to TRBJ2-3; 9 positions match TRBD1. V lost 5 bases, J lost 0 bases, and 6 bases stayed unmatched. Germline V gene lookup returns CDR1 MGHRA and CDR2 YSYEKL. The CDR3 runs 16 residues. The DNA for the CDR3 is TGCGCCAGCAGCTCCCGACAGGGGGGTAGCACAGATACGCAGTATTTT. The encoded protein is CASSSRQGGSTDTQYF.

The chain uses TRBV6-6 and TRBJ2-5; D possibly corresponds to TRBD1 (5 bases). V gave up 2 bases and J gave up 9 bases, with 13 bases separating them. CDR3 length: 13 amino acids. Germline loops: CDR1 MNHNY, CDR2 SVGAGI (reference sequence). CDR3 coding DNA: TGTGCCAGCAGTTACGGAGCAGGGTCGGCCCAGTACTTC. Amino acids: CASSYGAGSAQYF.

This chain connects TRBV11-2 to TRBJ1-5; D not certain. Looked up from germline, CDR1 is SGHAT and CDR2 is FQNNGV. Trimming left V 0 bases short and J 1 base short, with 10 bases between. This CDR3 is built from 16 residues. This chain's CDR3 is CASSLDGGLSNQPQHF. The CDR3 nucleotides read TGTGCCAGCAGCTTAGATGGAGGGTTAAGCAATCAGCCCCAGCATTTT. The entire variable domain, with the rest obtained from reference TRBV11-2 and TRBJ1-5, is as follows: EAGVAQSPRYKIIEKRQSVAFWCNPISGHATLYWYQQILGQGPKLLIQFQNNGVVDDSQLPKDRFSAERLKGVDSTLKIQPAKLEDSAVYLCASSLDGGLSNQPQHFGDGTRLSIL.